This TCR beta chain emerged from a study of graft-versus-host responses after intestinal transplantation. Broader study findings: Early HvG declines after transplant were associated with peak circulating GvH clone levels.

Investigators plated about 200,000 CFSE-labeled responder cells together with about 200,000 irradiated stimulator cells labeled with violet dye. Profiling relied on immunoSEQ multiplex PCR, and the TCRdb table lists in-frame clones only, not all of them. This table holds approximately 7,000 clones, around a third found once. This CDR3 has 12 residues. Germline CDR1 SGHVS, CDR2 FQNEAQ. Notes on this clone: One end of the junction varies from germline; a read error may be responsible.

This sequence joins TRBV7-8 and TRBJ2-7, with D possibly being TRBD1 (6 bases). This clonotype was obtained from a human patient who was an organ donor for intestinal transplantation. This material consisted of alloreactive CD8+ T cells from a mixed lymphocyte reaction culture, taken before transplantation. Subset reported: CFSE-low proliferating T cells sorted from approximately 6-day pre-transplant mixed lymphocyte reaction (GvH or HvG direction). The CDR3 is CASRGDSSGQYF. CDR3 coding DNA: TGCGCCAGCAGGGGAGACAGTTCTGGGCAGTACTTC.